These 10 T cell receptor beta chains were all obtained from the same sample, sequenced in a study of control samples from healthy donors and cancer patients (TCRdb year 2020). The library was obtained by the immunoSEQ multiplex PCR assay. This is the immuneACCESS table as TCRdb keeps it, with only in-frame sequences that have V and J called. A part of the clones is gone; compared with another copy, unresolved V genes explain less than half, and the rest is unexplained. The sample has about 57,000 clones on record, 90% to 95% of them singletons. About 4% of the sample goes to the ten largest clones. The sample comprised blood. The source is a man under 40 in good health.

J is TRBJ2-7 and V is TRBV7-9; D is perhaps TRBD2 (6 bases). Per the germline V gene, CDR1 is SEHNR and CDR2 is FQNEAQ (reference sequence). The CDR3 consists of 16 residues. V lost 2 bases and J lost 0, with 14 bases in between. CDR3 DNA sequence: TGTGCCAGCAGCTTACCCGTTGACGGGGGCTCCTACGAGCAGTACTTC. This translates into CASSLPVDGGSYEQYF.

The chain uses TRBV6-1 and TRBJ2-2, with D unclear. CDR1 is MNHNS, CDR2 SASEGT, per germline. V was pared by 1 base and J by 8 bases, with 8 bases between. The CDR3 spans 13 residues. CDR3 sequence: CASSEVGKGELFF. The CDR3, as DNA: TGTGCCAGCAGTGAAGTAGGGAAGGGGGAGCTGTTTTTT.

The genes are TRBV7-6 and TRBJ2-3, with TRBD2 as a possible D gene (6 bases). Trimming removed 6 bases from V and 1 base from J, with 14 bases in between. The CDR3 consists of 15 residues. CDR1 SGHVS and CDR2 FNYEAQ come from the germline V gene. The CDR3 bases are TGTGCCAGCAGTCTTCAGCGGGCGGGCACAGATACGCAGTATTTT. It specifies CASSLQRAGTDTQYF.

This chain connects TRBV7-8 to TRBJ1-1; a weak D match, TRBD1 (5 bases). V lost 4 bases and J 4 bases, leaving 19 bases between the germline ends. CDR3 size: 16 residues. The V gene's germline CDR1 is SGHVS and CDR2 FQNEAQ. The CDR3 DNA reads as TGTGCCAGCAGCTCGTCGCGCGGGGGAGAATTCACTGAAGCTTTCTTT. It yields the protein CASSSSRGGEFTEAFF.

This rearrangement joins TRBV28 to TRBJ2-7; tentatively, D is TRBD2 (5 bases). V was cut by 8 bases and J by 2 bases, with 10 bases left in between. CDR1 and CDR2 (germline): MDHEN, SYDVKM. CDR3 length equals 12 residues. In DNA, the CDR3 is TGTGCCAGCGGAGGTCCAACCTACGAGCAGTACTTC. Protein sequence: CASGGPTYEQYF.

V is TRBV9 and J is TRBJ1-2; 8 bases map to TRBD1. The germline V gene has CDR1 SGDLS and CDR2 YYNGEE. The CDR3 is 15 residues long. V trimming: 4 bases; J trimming: 4 bases; junction bases outside the gene matches: 9. This chain's CDR3 is CASSTRQGPTYGYTF. CDR3 DNA: TGTGCCAGCAGCACAAGACAGGGGCCCACCTATGGCTACACCTTC.

V usage is TRBV10-2 and J usage is TRBJ2-7, with D maybe TRBD2 (5 bases). Germline CDR1 is WSHSY and CDR2 is SAAADI. V lost 0 bases and J lost 4, with 16 bases in between. This CDR3 comprises 16 residues. DNA for the CDR3: TGCGCCAGCAGTGAGTCGGGTGGGAGATCGGAATACGAGCAGTACTTC. This encodes CASSESGGRSEYEQYF.

The rearrangement links TRBV23-1 to TRBJ2-1; a possible D gene is TRBD1 (8 bases). TRBV23-1 is an ORF; its function is uncertain. V dropped 2 bases and J dropped 3 bases, with 14 bases sitting between them. The CDR3 has 16 residues. CDR3 sequence: CASSQGEGQDYNEQFF. CDR3 sequence (DNA): TGCGCCAGCAGTCAAGGGGAGGGACAGGACTACAATGAGCAGTTCTTC.

The chain couples TRBV29-1 to TRBJ2-7; possibly TRBD1 for D (5 bases). The length of the CDR3 is 11 residues. Germline assignment: CDR1 SQVTM and CDR2 ANQGSEA. V lost 4 bases and J 2 bases, leaving 6 bases between the germline ends. Here the CDR3 reads CSVATAYEQYF. In DNA, the CDR3 is TGCAGCGTTGCGACAGCCTACGAGCAGTACTTC.

This chain links TRBV6-5 with TRBJ2-1, with 7 bases aligning to TRBD2. Germline V gives CDR1 MNHEY, CDR2 SVGAGI. With 6 bases clipped from V and 12 bases from J, the junction kept 11 bases outside the gene matches. The CDR3 sequence is 13 residues long. The CDR3 region has the DNA TGTGCCAGCAGCTCGGGGGGACTCGTCCGGCAGTTCTTC. Amino acids: CASSSGGLVRQFF.